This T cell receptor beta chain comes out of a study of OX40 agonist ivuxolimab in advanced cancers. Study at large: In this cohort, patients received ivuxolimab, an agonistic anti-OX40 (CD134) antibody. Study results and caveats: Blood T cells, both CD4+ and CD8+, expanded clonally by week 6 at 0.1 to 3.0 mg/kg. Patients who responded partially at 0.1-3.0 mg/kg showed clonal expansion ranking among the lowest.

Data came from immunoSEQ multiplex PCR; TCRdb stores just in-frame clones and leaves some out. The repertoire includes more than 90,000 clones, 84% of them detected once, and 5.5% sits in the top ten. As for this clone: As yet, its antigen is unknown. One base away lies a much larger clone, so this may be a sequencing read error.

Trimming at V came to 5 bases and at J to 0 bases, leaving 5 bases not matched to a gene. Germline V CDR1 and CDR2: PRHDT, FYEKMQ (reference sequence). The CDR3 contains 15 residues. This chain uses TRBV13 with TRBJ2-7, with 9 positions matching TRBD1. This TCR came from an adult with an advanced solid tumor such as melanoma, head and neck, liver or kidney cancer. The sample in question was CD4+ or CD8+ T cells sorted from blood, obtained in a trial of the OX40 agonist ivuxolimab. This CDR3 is CASSAGTGYSYEQYF. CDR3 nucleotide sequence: TGTGCCAGCAGCGCTGGGACAGGGTACTCCTACGAGCAGTACTTC.